This TCR beta chain was obtained from a study of blood T cells in healthy people across ages. V lost 10 bases to trimming and J lost 8 bases, with 15 bases between them. Per the germline V gene, CDR1 is MNHEY and CDR2 is SVGEGT. The CDR3 has 12 amino acids. Whole-study results and caveats: Using unsorted PBMCs precluded a conclusive naive versus antigen-experienced comparison.

Through a sample-barcoded 5' primer and a J-beta primer mix, a second PCR was run for roughly 6 to 12 cycles. Researchers report that a template-switch adaptor with 12 random nucleotides tagged each cDNA molecule. TCRdb redid the calling of the 5' RACE reads with MiXCR, one entry per CDR3 protein. This repertoire shows about 1.4 million distinct CDR3 sequences, 55% to 75% found once; its top ten account for 5.5% to 8%. Points on this clonotype: The antigen is not known.

This receptor was obtained from a man between 18 and 35 years old in good health. The sample taken for sequencing was blood. V usage is TRBV6-2 or TRBV6-3 and J usage is TRBJ2-1; D remains unclear. CDR3 amino acids: CATKEPRYEQFF. CDR3 nucleotides: TGTGCCACCAAAGAACCCCGCTATGAGCAGTTCTTC.